This paragraph covers one TCR beta chain sequence. These data originate in a study of control samples from healthy donors and cancer patients. Unmatched junction bases numbered 12, after V lost 2 bases and J lost 2 bases. The CDR3 length is 18 residues. Germline lookup yields CDR1 SGHRS and CDR2 YFSETQ. Clones were read by immunoSEQ multiplex PCR, and TCRdb kept only the in-frame ones, dropping some. The table lists over 150,000 clones, 85% to 95% of them singletons. The rearrangement joins TRBV5-1 to TRBJ2-1, with 8 bases fitting TRBD2. The clonotype originates from a woman aged 18-29 years in good health. The sample taken for sequencing was blood. CDR3 region: CASSLQPAGVGAYNEQFF. CDR3 sequence (DNA): TGCGCCAGCAGCTTACAGCCAGCGGGAGTTGGGGCCTACAATGAGCAGTTCTTC.